A selection of T cell receptor beta chains follows, all from one sample in a study of CD8+ T cells in alopecia areata. Measured with immunoSEQ multiplex PCR; TCRdb has only the in-frame clones, and not every one. The profile shows about 260,000 clones, 50% to 75% of them singletons. The material was CD4+ T cells sorted from blood, obtained around week 54, from a patient treated with tofacitinib. Receptor source: a human donor with alopecia areata. CDR3s include the opening cysteine and the closing phenylalanine or tryptophan. D genes are given only for firm matches. For some rows the clone size is stated as once, few or many, or as a class when expanded; others skip it.

TGTGCTAGTGGTCCTTCCTACCGGGACAGGGAGGACGAGCAGTACTTC	CASGPSYRDREDEQYF	TRBD1	TRBJ2-7	TRBV12-5	few
TGTGCCAGCAGCTTTTCAGGACAGGCAACTGAAGCTTTCTTT	CASSFSGQATEAFF	TRBD1	TRBJ1-1	TRBV7-2	NA
TGCAGCGTACGGCAGGGGGGACAAGAGACCCAGTACTTC	CSVRQGGQETQYF	NA	TRBJ2-5	TRBV29-1	NA
TGTGCCAGTTCACGGGCGGGCCAAGAGACCCAGTACTTC	CASSRAGQETQYF	NA	TRBJ2-5	TRBV6-5	NA
TGTGCCAGCAGCCCGGGGGGACGGAACTATGGCTACACCTTC	CASSPGGRNYGYTF	NA	TRBJ1-2	TRBV11-1	few
TGTGCCACCCTATCCGGTGGGAATTCACCCCTCCACTTT	CATLSGGNSPLHF	NA	TRBJ1-6	TRBV10-3	NA
TGTGCCAGCAATGCGGGTAGGGAGACCCAGTACTTC	CASNAGRETQYF	NA	TRBJ2-5	TRBV6-1	NA
TGCGCCAGCAGCTTGGGGACGGCCTCTGGGGCCAACGTCCTGACTTTC	CASSLGTASGANVLTF	NA	TRBJ2-6	TRBV5-1	NA
TGCGCCAGCAGCCCATCCGGGACGAGAACCTACGAGCAGTACTTC	CASSPSGTRTYEQYF	NA	TRBJ2-7	TRBV5-1	NA
TGTGCCAGCAGTCCAACCGGGACCCAGTACTTC	CASSPTGTQYF	NA	TRBJ2-5	TRBV2	NA
TGCGCCAGCAGTGATAATTGGGATAATGGCTACACCTTC	CASSDNWDNGYTF	NA	TRBJ1-2	TRBV10-2	NA
TGTGCCAGCAGTATCGGGAATAATAATTCACCCCTCCACTTT	CASSIGNNNSPLHF	NA	TRBJ1-6	TRBV6-1	NA
TGCGCCAGCAGCCACAAGGACCGGCCAGTTAACTATGGCTACACCTTC	CASSHKDRPVNYGYTF	NA	TRBJ1-2	TRBV4-1	NA
TGTGCCTGGAGTAAAGCACAGGGGGTAACAGATACGCAGTATTTT	CAWSKAQGVTDTQYF	TRBD1	TRBJ2-3	TRBV30	once
TGCAGCGTTACCCTGACTAGCGGGGGCACAGATACGCAGTATTTT	CSVTLTSGGTDTQYF	TRBD2	TRBJ2-3	TRBV29-1	few
TGTGCCAGCACGCAGGGGTTTGGAAACACCATATATTTT	CASTQGFGNTIYF	NA	TRBJ1-3	TRBV7-2	once
TGTGCCAGCAGTTCGACAGGGGGGAATTCACCCCTCCACTTT	CASSSTGGNSPLHF	TRBD1	TRBJ1-6	TRBV27	few
TGTGCCAGCAGCCAAGATGGTCAGCCCCAGCATTTT	CASSQDGQPQHF	NA	TRBJ1-5	TRBV4-2	NA
TGTGCCAGCAGTGAATTAACCTACGAGCAGTACTTC	CASSELTYEQYF	NA	TRBJ2-7	TRBV25-1	NA
TGTGCCAGCAGCTTAACCGCGTTAAGCTCCTACGAGCAGTACTTC	CASSLTALSSYEQYF	NA	TRBJ2-7	TRBV11-1	once
TGTGCCAGCAGCTTAGCGGGACACGGACCAGCCGAGCAGTACTTC	CASSLAGHGPAEQYF	NA	TRBJ2-7	TRBV7-8	NA
TGTGCCTGGAGTCTAGGGCAGGGTGGTGTAGGCAATCAGCCCCAGCATTTT	CAWSLGQGGVGNQPQHF	NA	TRBJ1-5	TRBV30	NA
TGTGCCAGCAGCTTGGACGGGGGCTACACCTTC	CASSLDGGYTF	NA	TRBJ1-2	TRBV5-4	few
TGCAGTGCCACTAGCCAAGAGACCCAGTACTTC	CSATSQETQYF	NA	TRBJ2-5	TRBV20-1	NA
TGCGCCAGCAGCTCTGGACAGGGCCGGCTCGAGCAGTACTTC	CASSSGQGRLEQYF	TRBD1	TRBJ2-7	TRBV5-1	NA
TGTGCCAGCAGTTACTCTATTGGGGTCGGAGAGACCCAGTACTTC	CASSYSIGVGETQYF	NA	TRBJ2-5	TRBV6-5	NA
TGTGCCAGCAGCCGCACCCAAGAGACCCAGTACTTC	CASSRTQETQYF	NA	TRBJ2-5	TRBV7-9	NA
TGCAGTGCTAGCAGATACCCGGGCCAGCATTTT	CSASRYPGQHF	NA	TRBJ1-5	TRBV20-1	few
TGTGCCAGCAGCTCTTTTCAGGGATTGAATTCACCCCTCCACTTT	CASSSFQGLNSPLHF	NA	TRBJ1-6	TRBV7-2	NA